The next 9 T cell receptor beta chains were all read from a single sample in a study of shared clonotypes between healthy human individuals (dated by TCRdb to the early 2020s). The receptor library was made with the immunoSEQ multiplex PCR assay. The table comes from immuneACCESS by way of TCRdb, which keeps in-frame sequences with V and J called. Part of the clones is missing from these tables; in studies checked, under half for an unresolved V gene and the rest for unknown reasons. The sample table contains roughly 2,300,000 clones; only one count was recorded for 80% to 95% of them. Together, the top ten hold approximately 0.4% of the sample. Sequenced material: naive CD4+ T cells from PBMCs. The sample's cell subset or site, from its label and the paper: CD45RA+ positively selected. These receptors were collected from a man younger than 35 in good health. Some clones in this sample may be carry-over from other donors' samples.

J is TRBJ1-6 and V is TRBV6-1, with TRBD1 identical over 7 bases. V gave up 11 bases and J gave up 7 bases; unmatched junction bases: 11. The length of the CDR3 is 14 residues. Germline V CDR1 and CDR2: MNHNS, SASEGT. CDR3 protein: CAAAPGQPNSPLHF. The CDR3, as DNA: TGTGCCGCCGCCCCGGGACAGCCCAATTCACCCCTCCACTTT.

This clone was seen a handful of times. The rearrangement joins TRBV18 to TRBJ1-5, with 7 nucleotides matching TRBD1. J gave up 7 bases and V 5 bases, and 8 bases lay outside the gene matches. Germline CDR1 KGHSH, CDR2 LQKENI. This CDR3 is built from 14 residues. The CDR3 nucleotides read TGTGCCAGCTCAACGGACAGGAATCGCCAGCCCCAGCATTTT. This translates into CASSTDRNRQPQHF.

The chain couples TRBV18 to TRBJ1-1, with 8 bases that match TRBD1. The ends lost 1 base at V and 2 bases at J; junction bases unmatched: 3. The CDR3 runs to 15 residues. CDR1 KGHSH and CDR2 LQKENI come from the germline V gene. The DNA of the CDR3 is TGTGCCAGCTCACCACGGACAGGGACTAACACTGAAGCTTTCTTT. Protein product: CASSPRTGTNTEAFF. The full variable domain, with the rest looked up from reference TRBV18 and TRBJ1-1, is NAGVMQNPRHLVRRRGQEARLRCSPMKGHSHVYWYRQLPEEGLKFMVYLQKENIIDESGMPKERFSAEFPKEGPSILRIQQVVRGDSAAYFCASSPRTGTNTEAFFGQGTRLTVV.

This rearrangement joins TRBV27 to TRBJ1-1, with TRBD1 as a possible D gene (6 bases). Germline V gene data show CDR1 as MNHEY and CDR2 as SMNVEV (reference sequence). The CDR3 extends over 13 amino acids. Trimming took off 3 bases at V and 13 bases at J, with 18 bases between the two ends. CDR3 DNA: TGTGCCAGCAGTTTGACTCCAGACAGGTTTTTTTTCTTT. This translates into CASSLTPDRFFFF.

V gene TRBV30 combines with J gene TRBJ1-4, with no clear D. The CDR3 length is 13 residues. Per the germline V gene, CDR1 is GTSNPN and CDR2 is SVGIG (reference sequence). V was cut by 1 base and J by 8 bases, with 11 bases left in between. The CDR3 spells CAWSGPGREKLFF. CDR3 DNA sequence: TGTGCCTGGAGTGGCCCCGGCCGGGAAAAACTGTTTTTT.

This rearrangement joins TRBV28 to TRBJ2-1; D remains ambiguous. V was pared by 1 base and J by 8 bases, with 9 bases between. Germline CDR1 MDHEN, CDR2 SYDVKM. The CDR3 runs to 13 residues. CDR3 DNA sequence: TGTGCCAGCAGTTTATTTGGCAGATATGAGCAGTTCTTC. The encoded protein is CASSLFGRYEQFF.

The V call is TRBV7-9, the J call TRBJ1-1, with D possibly matching TRBD1 (5 bases). Germline lookup yields CDR1 SEHNR and CDR2 FQNEAQ (reference sequence). The V gene lost 0 bases and the J gene lost 6 bases, with 14 bases spanning the gap. The CDR3 length is 15 residues. Here the CDR3 DNA reads TGTGCCAGCAGCTTAGCCTCAGACAGCTCTTCTGAAGCTTTCTTT. This sequence encodes CASSLASDSSSEAFF. Based on the CDR3 plus reference TRBV7-9 and TRBJ1-1, the full variable domain is DTGVSQNPRHKITKRGQNVTFRCDPISEHNRLYWYRQTLGQGPEFLTYFQNEAQLEKSRLLSDRFSAERPKGSFSTLEIQRTEQGDSAMYLCASSLASDSSSEAFFGQGTRLTVV.

The chain links TRBV10-1 to TRBJ2-2; TRBD1 agrees at 8 bases. The CDR3 is made up of 16 amino acids. The germline V gene encodes CDR1 WNHNN and CDR2 SYGVQD (reference sequence). The V gene end was trimmed by 2 bases and the J gene end by 5 bases; junction bases not matched to a gene: 7. CDR3 protein: CASSELGQGETGELFF. The CDR3 nucleotides read TGCGCCAGCAGTGAGCTAGGACAGGGTGAAACCGGGGAGCTGTTTTTT.

This chain joins TRBV18 and TRBJ2-7; D may match TRBD1 or TRBD2 (5 bases each). With 3 bases removed from V and 5 bases from J, the gap between germline ends came to 17 bases. From germline, CDR1 is KGHSH and CDR2 LQKENI. The CDR3 runs 15 residues. CDR3 DNA sequence: TGTGCCAGCTCACCGGCTTGGGGGTCGTCTGACGAGCAGTACTTC. The encoded protein is CASSPAWGSSDEQYF. The full variable domain, completed using reference TRBV18 and TRBJ2-7, is NAGVMQNPRHLVRRRGQEARLRCSPMKGHSHVYWYRQLPEEGLKFMVYLQKENIIDESGMPKERFSAEFPKEGPSILRIQQVVRGDSAAYFCASSPAWGSSDEQYFGPGTRLTVT.